This T cell receptor beta chain was documented in a study of Graves' ophthalmopathy and Graves' hyperthyroidism. The CDR3 length is 13 residues. The V and J ends lost 3 bases and 3 bases respectively, with 11 bases between them. Germline CDR1 DFQATT, CDR2 SNEGSKA (reference sequence). This clonotype was counted many times. The hyperthyroidism patients, aged 18 to 65, had been newly diagnosed, with under 2 months' duration. Pregnant or lactating patients and those with other autoimmune diseases or uncontrolled infections were excluded. Isolation of PBMCs was performed using roughly 10 ml of fresh peripheral blood. RNA transcripts were the source from which TCR beta CDR3 regions were amplified. First-round RT-PCR relied on HTBI primers, and a second-round multiplex PCR came next. Each CDR3 protein is one row after TCRdb ran MiXCR on the multiplex PCR reads. The sample has about 620,000 distinct CDR3 sequences, 22% seen once.

This chain connects TRBV20-1 to TRBJ1-1; no reliable D call. The receptor was derived from a woman between 18 and 29 years old with stable Graves' hyperthyroidism. Some clones in this sample may be carry-over from other donors' samples. Sequencing was performed on peripheral blood. The CDR3 region has the DNA TGCAGTGCTAGCAGCTCGCTGGACACTGAAGCTTTCTTT. The encoded protein is CSASSSLDTEAFF.